A selection of T cell receptor beta chains follows, all from one sample in a study of post-analysis software for immune sequencing data. In TCRdb, the PCR reads were re-called with MiXCR into one record per CDR3 protein. This table holds more than 500,000 distinct CDR3 sequences, under 40% found once. Sequencing was carried out using blood. These receptors were obtained from a girl under 18 with multiple sclerosis. The CDR3 runs from the conserved cysteine through the conserved F or W. A D gene is named only where the DNA matches it firmly. For some rows the clone size is stated as once, few or many, or as a class when expanded; others skip it.

-	TRBJ1-2	few	TRBV6-5	TGTGCCAGCAGTCGCACAGGGTTTAATGGCTACACCTTC	CASSRTGFNGYTF
TRBD1	TRBJ1-2	-	TRBV6-4	TGTGCCAGCAGTGAGACGCCGGCAGGGGGCTATGGCTACACCTTC	CASSETPAGGYGYTF
-	TRBJ1-4	-	TRBV5-1	TGCGCCAGCAGCTTGGGCGACACCGCTAATGAAAAACTGTTTTTT	CASSLGDTANEKLFF
-	TRBJ2-3	-	TRBV4-1	TGCGCCAGCAGCCAAGTTTTTCCAGATACGCAGTATTTT	CASSQVFPDTQYF
-	TRBJ2-7	few	TRBV20-1	TGCAGTGCTAGAGCGACAGCAATCTACGAGCAGTACTTC	CSARATAIYEQYF
-	TRBJ2-2	-	TRBV5-6	TGTGCCAGCAGCTGGGGGGGCCGCACCGGGGAGCTGTTTTTT	CASSWGGRTGELFF
-	TRBJ2-1	few	TRBV27	TGTGCCAGCAGTTTCTCCTACAATGGGCAGTTCTTC	CASSFSYNGQFF
TRBD1	TRBJ2-1	-	TRBV12-5	TGTGCTAGTGGTTCGGCAGGGGGCAATGAGCAGTTCTTC	CASGSAGGNEQFF
-	TRBJ1-2	-	TRBV19	TGTGCCAGTAGTATAGACGGCAGCGGAAACTATGGCTACACCTTC	CASSIDGSGNYGYTF
-	TRBJ2-6	-	TRBV7-8	TGTGCCAGCAGCTTAGCAGGGTTGAGCTCTGGGGCCAACGTCCTGACGTTC	CASSLAGLSSGANVLTF
TRBD1	TRBJ1-2	-	TRBV20-1	TGCAGTGCTAGAGCGCCGGGACAGGGAGAAGGCTACACCTTC	CSARAPGQGEGYTF
TRBD1	TRBJ2-3	-	TRBV11-2	TGTGCCAGCAGCCCCCGACAGGGGGCAGTGAGCACAGATACGCAGTATTTT	CASSPRQGAVSTDTQYF
TRBD1	TRBJ1-4	-	TRBV6-1	TGTGCCAGCAGTAGGGGGACAGGGGGAGGTGAAAAACGGTTTTTT	CASSRGTGGGEKRFF
TRBD2	TRBJ2-1	many	TRBV5-1	TGCGCCAGCAGCTTGACGCTAGCGGGGGGACGCAATGAGCAGTTCTTC	CASSLTLAGGRNEQFF
TRBD2	TRBJ2-5	few	TRBV12-3/TRBV12-4	TGTGCCAGCATAGCGATGACTAGCGGCGAAGAGACCCAGTACTTC	CASIAMTSGEETQYF
-	TRBJ2-1	many	TRBV7-2	TGTGCCAGCAGCTTAGCCTCAGGGGAGCGACTCTACAATGAGCAGTTCTTC	CASSLASGERLYNEQFF
-	TRBJ1-1	few	TRBV20-1	TGCAGTGCGAGAAGGCAGGGCGGCACTGAAGCTTTCTTT	CSARRQGGTEAFF
TRBD1	TRBJ2-7	-	TRBV5-1	TGCGCCAGCAGCTTCCTGGGACAGGGGGCAAACGAGCAGTACTTC	CASSFLGQGANEQYF
TRBD2	TRBJ2-5	-	TRBV4-1	TGCGCCAGCAGCCAAGAGTCTAGCGGGGGTGTCCAAGAGACCCAGTACTTC	CASSQESSGGVQETQYF
-	TRBJ1-2	-	TRBV18	TGTGCCAGCTCACCACAACAGGAAACCTATGGCTACACCTTC	CASSPQQETYGYTF
-	TRBJ1-2	few	TRBV7-9	TGTGCCAGCAGCTTAGGGATTACACAGATACCTAACTATGGCTACACCTTC	CASSLGITQIPNYGYTF
-	TRBJ2-4	-	TRBV4-1	TGCGCCAGCAGCCACCTACGCAGGGGTAGGGACATTCAGTACTTC	CASSHLRRGRDIQYF
TRBD1	TRBJ1-6	few	TRBV12-3/TRBV12-4	TGTGCCAGCAGACGGACAGGAGATAATTCACCCCTCCACTTT	CASRRTGDNSPLHF
-	TRBJ2-7	-	TRBV5-1	TGCGCCAGCAGCTCCCAGGGTTCCGAGCAGTACTTC	CASSSQGSEQYF
TRBD2	TRBJ2-3	few	TRBV7-2	TGTGCCAGCAGCTTATCTGTAGCGGGGGGATTCACAGATACGCAGTATTTT	CASSLSVAGGFTDTQYF
-	TRBJ1-1	few	TRBV7-9	TGTGCCAGCAGCTTAGCTCAGCTGAGCACTGAAGCTTTCTTT	CASSLAQLSTEAFF
-	TRBJ2-7	-	TRBV2	TGTGCCAGCAGTGAAGTCGTCGAGCAGTACTTC	CASSEVVEQYF
-	TRBJ1-3	few	TRBV18	TGTGCCAGCTCACCGAGGGAAGCTGGAAACACCATATATTTT	CASSPREAGNTIYF
-	TRBJ1-4	-	TRBV5-5	TGTGCCAGCAGCGAGGACTGGGGGGTTCTGTTTTTT	CASSEDWGVLFF
TRBD1	TRBJ1-1	few	TRBV5-6	TGTGCCAGCAGCTTGAAAAACAGGGGTTCCACTGAAGCTTTCTTT	CASSLKNRGSTEAFF
TRBD1	TRBJ1-6	-	TRBV7-9	TGTGCCAGCAGCTTAACTGGACAGGGGGATTCACCCCTCCACTTT	CASSLTGQGDSPLHF
TRBD2	TRBJ2-3	-	TRBV7-9	TGTGCCAGCAGCGTAGAGCGGGGGGGCCCAGATACGCAGTATTTT	CASSVERGGPDTQYF
-	TRBJ2-5	-	TRBV25-1	TGTGCCAGCAGTGATAGGGGGGGGAAAGAGACCCAGTACTTC	CASSDRGGKETQYF
-	TRBJ1-2	few	TRBV5-1	TGCGCCAGCAGCGCAGATGGCGGGGGGCGGTATTATGGCTACACCTTC	CASSADGGGRYYGYTF
TRBD2	TRBJ2-3	few	TRBV19	TGTGCCAGTTCTCCTGAACTAGCGGCCTCGCGCACAGATACGCAGTATTTT	CASSPELAASRTDTQYF
-	TRBJ1-6	few	TRBV27	TGTGCCAGCACTCCGGCAGGGATTAATTCACCCCTCCACTTT	CASTPAGINSPLHF
TRBD1	TRBJ2-3	-	TRBV7-2	TGTGCCAGCAGCGCCGGGACAGTCACAGATACGCAGTATTTT	CASSAGTVTDTQYF
-	TRBJ1-5	-	TRBV7-2	TGTGCCAGCAGCTTAGTAGGGCAGGGACATCAGCCCCAGCATTTT	CASSLVGQGHQPQHF
-	TRBJ1-2	-	TRBV5-1	TGCGCCAGCAGTTTGTCCCGGGGGCAGGCCGCCCTGTATGGCTACACCTTC	CASSLSRGQAALYGYTF
-	TRBJ2-1	-	TRBV7-3	TGTGCCAGCAGCTTATCCCAATTACACAATGAGCAGTTCTTC	CASSLSQLHNEQFF
-	TRBJ1-4	-	TRBV7-2	TGTGCCAGCGGAACAGGGAAGTTTGGGGATGAAAAACTGTTTTTT	CASGTGKFGDEKLFF